This TCR beta chain originates from a study of blood T cell repertoires in COVID-19. Clones were sequenced by immunoSEQ multiplex PCR, and TCRdb holds only the in-frame ones, with some missing. This table holds 100,000 or so clones, around 72% found once. This clone was picked up a small number of times. Source material: peripheral blood. This TCR was sampled from a woman older than 75 with acute or convalescent COVID-19.

The CDR3 loop reads CASRGSQGQGYTF. In nucleotides, the CDR3 is TGTGCCAGCCGTGGGTCTCAGGGGCAGGGCTACACCTTC. The chain recombines TRBV12-3 or TRBV12-4 with TRBJ1-2; TRBD1 might be the D (6 bases). CDR3 length: 13 residues. V dropped 8 bases and J dropped 8 bases, with 18 bases sitting between them.